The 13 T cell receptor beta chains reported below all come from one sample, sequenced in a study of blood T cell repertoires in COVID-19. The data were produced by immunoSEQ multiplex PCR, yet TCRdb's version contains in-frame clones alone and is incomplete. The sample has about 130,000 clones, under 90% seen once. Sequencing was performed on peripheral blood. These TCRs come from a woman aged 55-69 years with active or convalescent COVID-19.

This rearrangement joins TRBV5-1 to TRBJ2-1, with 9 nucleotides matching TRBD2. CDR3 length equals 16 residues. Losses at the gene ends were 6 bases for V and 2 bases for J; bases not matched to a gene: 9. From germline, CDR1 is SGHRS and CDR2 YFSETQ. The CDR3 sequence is CASTISERGAYNEQFF. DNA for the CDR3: TGCGCCAGCACCATTTCCGAGCGGGGGGCCTACAATGAGCAGTTCTTC.

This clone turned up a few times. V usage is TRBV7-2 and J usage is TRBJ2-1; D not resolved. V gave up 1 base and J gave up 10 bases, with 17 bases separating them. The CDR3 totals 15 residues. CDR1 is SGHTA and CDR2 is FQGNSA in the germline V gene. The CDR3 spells CASSLEATTPTEQFF. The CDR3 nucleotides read TGTGCCAGCAGCTTAGAGGCCACGACACCCACGGAGCAGTTCTTC.

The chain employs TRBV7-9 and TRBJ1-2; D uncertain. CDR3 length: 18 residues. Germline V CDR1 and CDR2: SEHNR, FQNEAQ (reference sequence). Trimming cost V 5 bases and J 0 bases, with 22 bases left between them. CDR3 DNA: TGTGCCAGCAGCCCCAGCCTGGGATCCCTCGGGGCTAACTATGGCTACACCTTC. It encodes CASSPSLGSLGANYGYTF.

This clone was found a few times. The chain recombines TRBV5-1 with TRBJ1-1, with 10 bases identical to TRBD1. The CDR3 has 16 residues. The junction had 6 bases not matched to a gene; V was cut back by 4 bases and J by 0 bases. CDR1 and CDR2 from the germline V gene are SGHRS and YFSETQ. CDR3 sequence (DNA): TGCGCCAGCAGCCTCGGACAGGGGGGCATGAACACTGAAGCTTTCTTT. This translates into CASSLGQGGMNTEAFF.

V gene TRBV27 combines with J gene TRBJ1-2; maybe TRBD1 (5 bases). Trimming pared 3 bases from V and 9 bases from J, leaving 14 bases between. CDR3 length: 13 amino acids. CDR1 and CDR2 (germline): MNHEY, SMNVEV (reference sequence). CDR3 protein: CASSFQKGIRYTF. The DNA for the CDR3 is TGTGCCAGCAGTTTTCAGAAGGGGATACGCTACACCTTC.

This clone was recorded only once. This chain's CDR3 is CASKRGRYNEQFF. The CDR3 DNA follows: TGTGCCAGTAAGCGGGGCCGGTACAATGAGCAGTTCTTC. The genes are TRBV19 and TRBJ2-1, with TRBD2 identical over 7 bases. Trimming cost V 7 bases and J 4 bases; bases outside gene matches: 4. Per germline, CDR1 LNHDA and CDR2 SQIVND (reference sequence). CDR3 length: 13 amino acids.

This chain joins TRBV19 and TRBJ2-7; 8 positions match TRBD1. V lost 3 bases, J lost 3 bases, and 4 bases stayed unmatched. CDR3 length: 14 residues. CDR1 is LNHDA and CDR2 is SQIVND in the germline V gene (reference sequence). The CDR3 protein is CASSIGDRGYEQYF. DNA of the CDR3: TGTGCCAGTAGTATCGGAGACAGGGGCTACGAGCAGTACTTC.

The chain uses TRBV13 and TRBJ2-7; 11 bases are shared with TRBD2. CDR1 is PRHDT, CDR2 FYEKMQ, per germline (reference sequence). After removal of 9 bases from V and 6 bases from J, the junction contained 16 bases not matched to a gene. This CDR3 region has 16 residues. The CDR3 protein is CASAVGTSGSSGEQYF. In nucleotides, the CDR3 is TGTGCCAGTGCAGTGGGAACTAGCGGGAGTTCGGGCGAGCAGTACTTC.

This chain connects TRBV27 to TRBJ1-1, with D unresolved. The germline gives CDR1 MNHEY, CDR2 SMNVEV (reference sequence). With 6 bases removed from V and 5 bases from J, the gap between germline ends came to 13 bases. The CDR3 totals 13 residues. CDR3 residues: CASSYQDPTEAFF. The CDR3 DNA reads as TGTGCCAGCAGCTACCAGGATCCAACTGAAGCTTTCTTT.

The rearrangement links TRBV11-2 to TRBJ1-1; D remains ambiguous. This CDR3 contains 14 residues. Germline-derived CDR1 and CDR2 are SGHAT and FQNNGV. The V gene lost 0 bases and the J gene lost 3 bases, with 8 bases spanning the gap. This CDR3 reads CASSLDKAYTEAFF. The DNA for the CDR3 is TGTGCCAGCAGCTTAGATAAAGCATACACTGAAGCTTTCTTT.

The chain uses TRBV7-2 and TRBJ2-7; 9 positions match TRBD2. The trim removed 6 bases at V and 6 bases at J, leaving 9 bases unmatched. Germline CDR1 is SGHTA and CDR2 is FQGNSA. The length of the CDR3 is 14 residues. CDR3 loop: CASSIIAGEGEQYF. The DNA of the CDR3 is TGTGCCAGCAGTATCATAGCGGGAGAGGGCGAGCAGTACTTC.

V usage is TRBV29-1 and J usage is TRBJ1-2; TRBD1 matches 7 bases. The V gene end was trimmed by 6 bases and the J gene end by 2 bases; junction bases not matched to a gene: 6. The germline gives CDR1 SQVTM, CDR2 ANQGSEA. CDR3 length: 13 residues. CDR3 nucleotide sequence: TGCAGCGTGGCTCGACAGGGCAACTATGGCTACACCTTC. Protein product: CSVARQGNYGYTF.

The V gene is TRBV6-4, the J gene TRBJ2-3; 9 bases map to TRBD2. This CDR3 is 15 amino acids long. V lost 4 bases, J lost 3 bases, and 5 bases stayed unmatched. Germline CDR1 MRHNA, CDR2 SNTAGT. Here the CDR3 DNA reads TGTGCCAGCAGTGTAGGCGGGAGGGCTACAGATACGCAGTATTTT. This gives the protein CASSVGGRATDTQYF.